This TCR beta chain was sequenced for a study of cytomegalovirus exposure and HLA in healthy donors. Amplification used 60 Vbeta primers and 13 Jbeta primers. Libraries were prepared by immunoSEQ multiplex PCR; TCRdb keeps only in-frame clonotypes and omits some of them. The table records roughly 230,000 clones, 78% of them present only once. Details on this clone: The antigen is unknown.

This CDR3 spans 12 amino acids. V dropped 7 bases and J dropped 2 bases, with 11 bases sitting between them. CDR1 and CDR2 (germline): SQVTM, ANQGSEA. Study conclusions and caveats: Later analysis revealed greater clonal expansion in HLA-associated TCR beta chains than in equally common others. Across donors, most TCRs were seen rarely, yet some public ones were widespread. Upon later analysis, TCR association rates were observed to vary by HLA locus, being highest for DRB1 and lowest for HLA-C.

The V and J genes are TRBV29-1 and TRBJ1-2; weak D call: TRBD1 (5 bases). The source of this sequence is a boy between 10 and 17 years old in good health and CMV-seronegative. Sequenced material: PBMCs. CDR3 residues: CSGGRENYGYTF. The CDR3, as DNA: TGCAGCGGGGGACGGGAGAACTATGGCTACACCTTC.